This T cell receptor beta chain stems from a study of T cells after yellow fever vaccination. MiXCR, run by TCRdb on the 5' RACE reads, gives a single entry per CDR3 protein. Altogether some 500,000 distinct CDR3 sequences are present, approximately 12% being singletons, with the ten largest covering 11% to 15%. The source is a young man who received the YFV17D yellow fever vaccine. The material was PBMCs, obtained on the day of the yellow fever booster vaccination.

The CDR3 here is CASSWLGLDTGELFF. The CDR3 region has the DNA TGTGCCAGCAGCTGGTTGGGGTTGGACACCGGGGAGCTGTTTTTT. V is TRBV7-9 and J is TRBJ2-2; no clear D gene. The germline CDR1 and CDR2 sequences are SEHNR and FQNEAQ (reference sequence). This CDR3 is 15 amino acids long. Trimming stripped 4 bases from V and 3 bases from J, with 12 bases between.